This is a list of T cell receptor beta chains from one sample in a study of regulatory T cells in long-lasting Graves disease. In TCRdb, the multiplex PCR reads were re-called with MiXCR into one record per CDR3 protein. The sample records a few hundred thousand distinct CDR3 sequences, approximately 15% being singletons. These data were likewise used in another study, on T cells in Graves' hyperthyroidism and ophthalmopathy.

The sequencing used peripheral blood mononuclear cells (PBMCs), collected at new diagnosis, from a patient treated with antithyroid drugs. The receptors come from a man in his forties with Graves disease. Both conserved end residues are part of each CDR3. The order of the fields is J gene, clone size, V gene, D gene, CDR3 protein, CDR3 DNA. The D gene is left open where the match is weak. Size tells how often a clone was seen (once, few, many) or the class of an expanded clone, and some rows leave it out.

J: TRBJ2-1; size: -; V: TRBV28; D: TRBD2; CDR3: CASSSPGTSYEQFF; DNA: TGTGCCAGCAGTTCGCCCGGGACTAGCTATGAGCAGTTCTTC
J: TRBJ1-1; size: many; V: TRBV6-2/TRBV6-3; D: TRBD1; CDR3: CASSLGTAGEAFF; DNA: TGTGCCAGCAGCCTAGGGACAGCTGGTGAAGCTTTCTTT
J: TRBJ2-5; size: many; V: TRBV14; D: TRBD1; CDR3: CASSQDRLRQGVQETQYF; DNA: TGTGCCAGCAGCCAAGATCGTTTGAGGCAGGGGGTCCAAGAGACCCAGTACTTC
J: TRBJ1-5; size: -; V: TRBV24-1; D: TRBD1; CDR3: CATSGGTGDLNQPQHF; DNA: TGTGCCACCAGTGGGGGGACAGGGGATCTCAATCAGCCCCAGCATTTT
J: TRBJ1-1; size: many; V: TRBV5-1; D: -; CDR3: CASSLAPGRTEAFF; DNA: TGCGCCAGCAGCTTGGCCCCAGGGAGGACTGAAGCTTTCTTT
J: TRBJ2-3; size: -; V: TRBV11-2; D: TRBD2; CDR3: CASSSTSGLTDTQYF; DNA: TGTGCCAGCAGCTCTACTAGCGGGCTCACAGATACGCAGTATTTT
J: TRBJ2-7; size: many; V: TRBV3-1; D: TRBD1; CDR3: CASSATGQSYEQYF; DNA: TGTGCCAGCAGCGCAACGGGACAGTCCTACGAGCAGTACTTC
J: TRBJ2-7; size: few; V: TRBV14; D: -; CDR3: CASRRMDGYEQYF; DNA: TGTGCCAGCAGACGGATGGATGGCTACGAGCAGTACTTC
J: TRBJ2-7; size: -; V: TRBV5-1; D: -; CDR3: CASSPGGDSSYEQYF; DNA: TGCGCCAGCAGCCCTGGGGGAGATAGCTCCTACGAGCAGTACTTC
J: TRBJ2-3; size: many; V: TRBV29-1; D: TRBD1; CDR3: CSVEGGQGATDTQYF; DNA: TGCAGCGTTGAAGGGGGACAGGGGGCAACAGATACGCAGTATTTT
J: TRBJ2-7; size: few; V: TRBV12-3/TRBV12-4; D: -; CDR3: CASSLEGGGHYEQYF; DNA: TGTGCCAGCAGTTTAGAAGGAGGGGGGCACTACGAGCAGTACTTC
J: TRBJ2-2; size: few; V: TRBV20-1; D: TRBD1; CDR3: CSASDRGVTGELFF; DNA: TGCAGTGCTTCGGACAGGGGGGTAACCGGGGAGCTGTTTTTT
J: TRBJ2-1; size: many; V: TRBV20-1; D: TRBD2; CDR3: CSARTEAGEIYNEQFF; DNA: TGCAGTGCTAGGACGGAAGCGGGGGAAATCTACAATGAGCAGTTCTTC
J: TRBJ2-5; size: many; V: TRBV20-1; D: -; CDR3: CSARSTPTTRTQYF; DNA: TGCAGTGCTAGATCGACCCCGACCACACGTACCCAGTACTTC
J: TRBJ2-1; size: many; V: TRBV6-1; D: -; CDR3: CASSHTTGIWDEQFF; DNA: TGTGCCAGCAGTCACACCACAGGGATTTGGGATGAGCAGTTCTTC
J: TRBJ1-3; size: many; V: TRBV5-6; D: -; CDR3: CASSLGQDVAGNTIYF; DNA: TGTGCCAGCAGCTTGGGACAGGACGTCGCTGGAAACACCATATATTTT
J: TRBJ1-2; size: -; V: TRBV5-5; D: TRBD1; CDR3: CASSLQGGPFSYTF; DNA: TGTGCCAGCAGCTTGCAGGGGGGCCCCTTTTCCTACACCTTC
J: TRBJ1-1; size: -; V: TRBV7-9; D: -; CDR3: CASSSTTGVSTEAFF; DNA: TGTGCCAGCAGCTCAACAACAGGCGTCTCCACTGAAGCTTTCTTT
J: TRBJ1-4; size: -; V: TRBV27; D: TRBD1; CDR3: CASSRGTGANEKLFF; DNA: TGTGCCAGCAGTCGTGGGACAGGGGCCAATGAAAAACTGTTTTTT
J: TRBJ2-7; size: few; V: TRBV6-1; D: TRBD1; CDR3: CASNRDRNYEQYF; DNA: TGTGCCAGTAACCGGGACAGGAACTACGAGCAGTACTTC
J: TRBJ2-7; size: -; V: TRBV20-1; D: -; CDR3: CSARTGRYEQYF; DNA: TGCAGTGCTAGAACAGGGCGCTACGAGCAGTACTTC
J: TRBJ2-7; size: many; V: TRBV7-2; D: -; CDR3: CASSLDRVYEQYF; DNA: TGTGCCAGCAGCTTAGACAGGGTCTACGAGCAGTACTTC
J: TRBJ2-7; size: many; V: TRBV20-1; D: -; CDR3: CSAFGRPPNLYEQYF; DNA: TGCAGTGCTTTCGGACGGCCACCTAACCTCTACGAGCAGTACTTC
J: TRBJ2-5; size: -; V: TRBV20-1; D: TRBD2; CDR3: CSAFAGGSTTGTQYF; DNA: TGCAGTGCTTTTGCGGGGGGCAGCACAACTGGGACCCAGTACTTC
J: TRBJ1-3; size: many; V: TRBV2; D: TRBD1; CDR3: CASSGGQGNSGNTIYF; DNA: TGTGCCAGCAGCGGGGGACAGGGAAACTCTGGAAACACCATATATTTT
J: TRBJ2-4; size: many; V: TRBV28; D: -; CDR3: CASSFGTGRWDIQYF; DNA: TGTGCCAGCAGTTTCGGCACAGGGAGGTGGGACATTCAGTACTTC
J: TRBJ2-3; size: many; V: TRBV24-1; D: TRBD1; CDR3: CATKTGRGDTQYF; DNA: TGTGCCACCAAGACAGGGCGTGGGGATACGCAGTATTTT
J: TRBJ2-6; size: many; V: TRBV2; D: -; CDR3: CARTGTGANVLTF; DNA: TGTGCCAGGACAGGAACTGGGGCCAACGTCCTGACTTTC
J: TRBJ2-1; size: many; V: TRBV20-1; D: TRBD2; CDR3: CSARTRGGPYNEQFF; DNA: TGCAGTGCTAGGACGCGCGGGGGACCCTACAATGAGCAGTTCTTC
J: TRBJ1-6; size: -; V: TRBV27; D: -; CDR3: CASSPSAGRYNSPLHF; DNA: TGTGCCAGCAGTCCCAGTGCAGGGCGATATAATTCACCCCTCCACTTT